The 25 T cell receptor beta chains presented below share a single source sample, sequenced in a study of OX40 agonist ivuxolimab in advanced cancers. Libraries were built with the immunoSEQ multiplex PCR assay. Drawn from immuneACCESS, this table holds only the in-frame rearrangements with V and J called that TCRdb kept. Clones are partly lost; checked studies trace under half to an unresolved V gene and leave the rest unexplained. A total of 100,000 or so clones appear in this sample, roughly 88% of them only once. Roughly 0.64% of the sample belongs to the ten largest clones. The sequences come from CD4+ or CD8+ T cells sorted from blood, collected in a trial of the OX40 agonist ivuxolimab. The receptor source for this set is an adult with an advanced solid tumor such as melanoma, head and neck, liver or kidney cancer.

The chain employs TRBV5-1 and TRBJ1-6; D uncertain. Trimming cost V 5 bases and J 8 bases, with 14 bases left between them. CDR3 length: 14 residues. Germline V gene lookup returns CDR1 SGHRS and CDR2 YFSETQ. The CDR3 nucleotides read TGCGCCAGCAGACCGGCGGGAACGGATTCACCCCTCCACTTT. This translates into CASRPAGTDSPLHF.

In DNA form, the CDR3 reads TGTGCCAGCAGCGTGGACGGCTACTCCTACGAGCAGTACTTC. Translation: CASSVDGYSYEQYF. The V call is TRBV7-9, the J call TRBJ2-7; unclear D gene. Trimming took 5 bases from V and 0 from J, leaving 11 bases between them. There are 14 residues in the CDR3. Looked up from germline, CDR1 is SEHNR and CDR2 is FQNEAQ (reference sequence).

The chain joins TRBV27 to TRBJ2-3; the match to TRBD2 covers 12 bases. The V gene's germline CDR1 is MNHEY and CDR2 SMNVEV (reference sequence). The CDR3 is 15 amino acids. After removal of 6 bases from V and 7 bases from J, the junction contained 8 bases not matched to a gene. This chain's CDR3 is CASSGLAGGLHTQYF. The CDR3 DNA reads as TGTGCCAGCAGCGGTCTAGCGGGAGGGCTGCATACGCAGTATTTT.

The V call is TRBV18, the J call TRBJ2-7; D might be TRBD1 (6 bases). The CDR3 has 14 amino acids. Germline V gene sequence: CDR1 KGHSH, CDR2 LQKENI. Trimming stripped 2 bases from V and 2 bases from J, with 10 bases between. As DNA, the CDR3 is TGTGCCAGCTCACCAGACAGGTACACCTACGAGCAGTACTTC. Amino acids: CASSPDRYTYEQYF.

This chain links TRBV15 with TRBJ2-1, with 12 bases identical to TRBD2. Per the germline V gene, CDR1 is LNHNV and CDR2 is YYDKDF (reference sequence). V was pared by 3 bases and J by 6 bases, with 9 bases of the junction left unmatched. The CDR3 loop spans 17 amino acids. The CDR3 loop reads CATSRTRLAGAGNEQFF. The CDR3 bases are TGTGCCACCAGCAGGACTCGACTAGCGGGAGCGGGCAATGAGCAGTTCTTC.

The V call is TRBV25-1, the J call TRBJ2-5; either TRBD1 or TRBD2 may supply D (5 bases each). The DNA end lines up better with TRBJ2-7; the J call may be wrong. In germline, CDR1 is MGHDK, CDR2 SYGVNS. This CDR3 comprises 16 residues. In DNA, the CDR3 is TGTGCCAGCAGTGAATCACTAGTACAGGTGGCCGGCGAGCAGTACTTC. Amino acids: CASSESLVQVAGEQYF.

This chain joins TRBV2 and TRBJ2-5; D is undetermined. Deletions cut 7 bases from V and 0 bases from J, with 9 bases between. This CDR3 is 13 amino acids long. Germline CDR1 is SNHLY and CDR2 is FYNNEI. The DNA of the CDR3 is TGTGCCAGCAATAGCCAGTACCAAGAGACCCAGTACTTC. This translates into CASNSQYQETQYF.

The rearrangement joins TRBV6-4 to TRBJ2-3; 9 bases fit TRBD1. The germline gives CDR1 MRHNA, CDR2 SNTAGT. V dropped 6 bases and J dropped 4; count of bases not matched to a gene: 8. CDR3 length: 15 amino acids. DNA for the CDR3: TGTGCCAGCAGCCTACAGGGGGCGACCTCAGATACGCAGTATTTT. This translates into CASSLQGATSDTQYF.

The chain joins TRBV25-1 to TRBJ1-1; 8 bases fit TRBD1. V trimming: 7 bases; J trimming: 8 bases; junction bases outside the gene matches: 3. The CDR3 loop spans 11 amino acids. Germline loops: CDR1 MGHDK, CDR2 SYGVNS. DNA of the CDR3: TGTGCCAGCATAGGACAGGGAGAAGCTTTCTTT. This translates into CASIGQGEAFF.

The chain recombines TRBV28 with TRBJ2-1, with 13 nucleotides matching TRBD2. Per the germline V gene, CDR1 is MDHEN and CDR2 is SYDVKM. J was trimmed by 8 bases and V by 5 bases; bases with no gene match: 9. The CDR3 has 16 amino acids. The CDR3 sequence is CASSPYTSGGAYEQFF. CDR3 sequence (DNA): TGTGCCAGCAGTCCCTATACTAGCGGGGGGGCCTATGAGCAGTTCTTC.

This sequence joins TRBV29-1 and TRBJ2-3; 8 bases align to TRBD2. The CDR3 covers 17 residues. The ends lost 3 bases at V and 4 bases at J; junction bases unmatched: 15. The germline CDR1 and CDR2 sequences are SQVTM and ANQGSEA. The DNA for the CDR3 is TGCAGCGTTGAGAGTGCCCCCGGCGGGGGGTCAGCAGATACGCAGTATTTT. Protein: CSVESAPGGGSADTQYF.

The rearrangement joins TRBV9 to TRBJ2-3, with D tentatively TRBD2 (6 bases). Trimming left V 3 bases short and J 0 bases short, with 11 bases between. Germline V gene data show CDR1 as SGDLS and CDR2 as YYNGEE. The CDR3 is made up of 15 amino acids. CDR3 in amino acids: CASSAGLISTDTQYF. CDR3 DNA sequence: TGTGCCAGCAGCGCCGGACTAATAAGCACAGATACGCAGTATTTT.

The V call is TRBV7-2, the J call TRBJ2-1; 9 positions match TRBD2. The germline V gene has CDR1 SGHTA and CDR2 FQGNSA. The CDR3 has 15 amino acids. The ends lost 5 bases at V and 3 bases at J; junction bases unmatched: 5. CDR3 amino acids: CASSPGTSNYNEQFF. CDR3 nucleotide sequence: TGTGCCAGCAGCCCCGGGACTAGCAACTACAATGAGCAGTTCTTC.

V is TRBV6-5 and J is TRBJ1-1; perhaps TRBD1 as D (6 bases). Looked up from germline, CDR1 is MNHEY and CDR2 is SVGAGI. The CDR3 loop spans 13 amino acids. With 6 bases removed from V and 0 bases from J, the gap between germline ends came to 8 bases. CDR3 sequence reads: CASRRQVNTEAFF. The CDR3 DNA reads TGTGCCAGCAGGCGACAGGTGAACACTGAAGCTTTCTTT.

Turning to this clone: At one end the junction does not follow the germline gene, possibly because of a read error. CDR3 amino acids: CASREAGGRGDTQYF. The CDR3, as DNA: TGTGCCAGCAGGGAAGCGGGAGGGCGGGGAGATACGCAGTATTTT. The V gene is TRBV6-1, the J gene TRBJ2-3; 10 nucleotides agree with TRBD2. The CDR3 loop spans 15 amino acids. Germline assignment: CDR1 MNHNS and CDR2 SASEGT.

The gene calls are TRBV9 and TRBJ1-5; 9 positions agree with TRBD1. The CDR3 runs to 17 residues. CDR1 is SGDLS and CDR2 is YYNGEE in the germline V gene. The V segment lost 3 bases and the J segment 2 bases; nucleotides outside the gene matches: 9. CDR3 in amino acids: CASSALWGQGGNQPQHF. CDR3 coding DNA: TGTGCCAGCAGCGCCCTTTGGGGACAGGGAGGCAATCAGCCCCAGCATTTT.

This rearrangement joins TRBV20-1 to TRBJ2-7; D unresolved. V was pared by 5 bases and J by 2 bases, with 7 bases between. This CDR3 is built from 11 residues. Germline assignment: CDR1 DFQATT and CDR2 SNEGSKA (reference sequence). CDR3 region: CSAHRTYEQYF. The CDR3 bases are TGCAGTGCTCATCGCACCTACGAGCAGTACTTC.

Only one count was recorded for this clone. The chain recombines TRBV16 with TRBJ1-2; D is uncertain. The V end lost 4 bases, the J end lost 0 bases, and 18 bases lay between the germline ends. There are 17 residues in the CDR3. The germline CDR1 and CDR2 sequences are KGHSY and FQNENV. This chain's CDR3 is CASSLPVQKNPNYGYTF. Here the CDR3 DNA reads TGTGCCAGCAGCCTGCCGGTGCAGAAAAACCCTAACTATGGCTACACCTTC.

CDR3 residues: CASSQAGGPQDTQYF. The CDR3, as DNA: TGTGCCAGCAGCCAAGCGGGGGGGCCACAAGATACGCAGTATTTT. V gene TRBV7-6 combines with J gene TRBJ2-3; TRBD2 aligns across 10 bases. The germline V gene has CDR1 SGHVS and CDR2 FNYEAQ. V lost 5 bases and J lost 5; bases outside the gene matches: 7. The CDR3 consists of 15 residues. Drawing the rest from reference TRBV7-6 and TRBJ2-3, the complete variable domain is GAGVSQSPRYKVTKRGQDVALRCDPISGHVSLYWYRQALGQGPEFLTYFNYEAQQDKSGLPNDRFSAERPEGSISTLTIQRTEQRDSAMYRCASSQAGGPQDTQYFGPGTRLTVL.

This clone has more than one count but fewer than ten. The CDR3 DNA reads as TGTGCCAGCAGGTACTTGACAGCTACTGAAGCTTTCTTT. The encoded protein is CASRYLTATEAFF. V and J are TRBV6-1 and TRBJ1-1, with D perhaps matching TRBD1 (5 bases). CDR1 is MNHNS and CDR2 is SASEGT in the germline V gene. V was pared by 6 bases and J by 5 bases, with 13 bases between. This CDR3 spans 13 amino acids.

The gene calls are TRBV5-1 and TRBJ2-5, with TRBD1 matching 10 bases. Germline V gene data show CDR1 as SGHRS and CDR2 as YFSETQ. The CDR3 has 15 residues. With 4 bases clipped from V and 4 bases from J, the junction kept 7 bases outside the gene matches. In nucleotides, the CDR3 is TGCGCCAGCAGCGGCGTGGGACAGGGGTTAGAGACCCAGTACTTC. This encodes CASSGVGQGLETQYF.

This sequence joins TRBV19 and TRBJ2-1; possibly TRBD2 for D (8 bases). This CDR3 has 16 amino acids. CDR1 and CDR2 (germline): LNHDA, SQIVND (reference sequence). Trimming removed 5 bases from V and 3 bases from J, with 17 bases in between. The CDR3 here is CASSPGGAGGYNEQFF. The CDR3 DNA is TGTGCCAGTAGTCCCGGGGGGGCAGGGGGCTACAATGAGCAGTTCTTC.

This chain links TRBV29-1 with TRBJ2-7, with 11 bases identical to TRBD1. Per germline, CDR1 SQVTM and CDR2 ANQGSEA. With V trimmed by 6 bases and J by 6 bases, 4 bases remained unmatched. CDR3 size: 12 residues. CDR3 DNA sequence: TGCAGCGTGGGGACAGGGGGAGGCGAGCAGTACTTC. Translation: CSVGTGGGEQYF.

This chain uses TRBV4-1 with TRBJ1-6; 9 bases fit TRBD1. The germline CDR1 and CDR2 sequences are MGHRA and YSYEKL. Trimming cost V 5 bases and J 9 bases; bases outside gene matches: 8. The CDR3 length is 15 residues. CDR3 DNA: TGCGCCAGCAGCGACGGACAGGGGCATAGTTCACCCCTCCACTTT. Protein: CASSDGQGHSSPLHF.

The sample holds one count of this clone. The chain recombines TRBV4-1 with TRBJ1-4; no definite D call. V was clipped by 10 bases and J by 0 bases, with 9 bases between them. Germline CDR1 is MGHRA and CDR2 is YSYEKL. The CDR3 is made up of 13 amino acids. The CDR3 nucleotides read TGCGCCACAAGATTTGCAACTAATGAAAAACTGTTTTTT. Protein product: CATRFATNEKLFF.